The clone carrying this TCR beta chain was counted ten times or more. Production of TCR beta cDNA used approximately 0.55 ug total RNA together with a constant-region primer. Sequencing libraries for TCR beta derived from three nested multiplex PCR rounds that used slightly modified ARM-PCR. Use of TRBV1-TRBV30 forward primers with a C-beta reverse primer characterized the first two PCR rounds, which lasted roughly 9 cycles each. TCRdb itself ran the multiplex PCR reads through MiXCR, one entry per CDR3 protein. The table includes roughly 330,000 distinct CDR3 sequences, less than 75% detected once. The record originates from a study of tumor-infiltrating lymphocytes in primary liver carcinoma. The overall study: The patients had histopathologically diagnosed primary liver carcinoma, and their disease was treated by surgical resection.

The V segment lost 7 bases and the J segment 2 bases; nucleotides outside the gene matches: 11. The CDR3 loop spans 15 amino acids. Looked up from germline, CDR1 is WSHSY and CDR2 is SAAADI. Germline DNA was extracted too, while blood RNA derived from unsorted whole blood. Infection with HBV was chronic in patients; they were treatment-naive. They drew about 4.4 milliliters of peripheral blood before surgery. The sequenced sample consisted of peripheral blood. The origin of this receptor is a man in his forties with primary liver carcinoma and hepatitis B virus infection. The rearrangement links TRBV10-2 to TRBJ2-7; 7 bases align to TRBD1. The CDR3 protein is CASIKLGQEAYEQYF. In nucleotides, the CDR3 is TGCGCCAGCATCAAGCTCGGACAGGAGGCCTACGAGCAGTACTTC.